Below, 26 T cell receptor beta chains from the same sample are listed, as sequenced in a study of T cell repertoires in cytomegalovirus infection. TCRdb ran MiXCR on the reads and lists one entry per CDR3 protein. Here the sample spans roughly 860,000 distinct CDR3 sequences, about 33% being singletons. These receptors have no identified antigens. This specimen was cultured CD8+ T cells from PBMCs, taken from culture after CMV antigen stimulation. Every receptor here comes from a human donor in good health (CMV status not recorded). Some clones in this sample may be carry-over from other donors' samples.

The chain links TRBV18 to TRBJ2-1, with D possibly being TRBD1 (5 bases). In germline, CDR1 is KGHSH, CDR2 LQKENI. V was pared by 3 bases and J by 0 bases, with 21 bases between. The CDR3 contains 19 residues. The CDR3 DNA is TGTGCCAGCTCACCGAGAAGCTTAGGGGATTACAGCTCCTACAATGAGCAGTTCTTC. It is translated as CASSPRSLGDYSSYNEQFF.

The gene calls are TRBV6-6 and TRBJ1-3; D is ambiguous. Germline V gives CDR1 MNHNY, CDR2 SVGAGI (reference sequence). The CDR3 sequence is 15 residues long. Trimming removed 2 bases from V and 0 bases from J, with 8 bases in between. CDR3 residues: CASSYLGSSGNTIYF. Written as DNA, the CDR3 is TGTGCCAGCAGTTACCTAGGCTCCTCTGGAAACACCATATATTTT.

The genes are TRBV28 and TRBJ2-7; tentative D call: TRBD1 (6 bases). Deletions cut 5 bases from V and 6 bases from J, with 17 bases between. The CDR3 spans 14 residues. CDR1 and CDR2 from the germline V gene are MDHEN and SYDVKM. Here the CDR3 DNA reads TGTGCCAGCAGTGACAGGTTGTTTGGGGGCGAGCAGTACGTC. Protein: CASSDRLFGGEQYV.

The CDR3 DNA follows: TGTGCCAGCAGCCCCCGCAGGGGGCAGGCTGAAGCTTTCTTT. It encodes CASSPRRGQAEAFF. The chain links TRBV9 to TRBJ1-1; 8 bases line up with TRBD1. CDR3 length: 14 residues. The trim removed 4 bases at V and 6 bases at J, leaving 8 bases unmatched. Germline CDR1 and CDR2: SGDLS and YYNGEE.

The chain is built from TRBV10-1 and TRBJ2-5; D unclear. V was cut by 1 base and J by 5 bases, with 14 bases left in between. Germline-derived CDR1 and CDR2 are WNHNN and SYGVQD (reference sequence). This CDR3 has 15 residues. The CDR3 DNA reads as TGCGCCAGCAGTGAGTACTCCGCCGGCCATGAGACCCAGTACTTC. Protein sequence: CASSEYSAGHETQYF.

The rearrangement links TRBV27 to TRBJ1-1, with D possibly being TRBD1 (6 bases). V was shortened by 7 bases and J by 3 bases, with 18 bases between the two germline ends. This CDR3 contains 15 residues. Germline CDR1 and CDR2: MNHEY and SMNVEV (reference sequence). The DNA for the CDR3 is TGTGCCAGCAAAGGGGATTCCAGGGGCTACACTGAAGCTTTCTTT. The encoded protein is CASKGDSRGYTEAFF.

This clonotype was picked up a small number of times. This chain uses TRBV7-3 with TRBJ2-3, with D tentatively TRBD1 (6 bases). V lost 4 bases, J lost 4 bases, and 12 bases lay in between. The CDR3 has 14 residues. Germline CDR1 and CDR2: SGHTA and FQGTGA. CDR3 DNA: TGTGCCAGCAGCTCGACAGGTTTATCAGATACGCAGTATTTT. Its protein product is CASSSTGLSDTQYF.

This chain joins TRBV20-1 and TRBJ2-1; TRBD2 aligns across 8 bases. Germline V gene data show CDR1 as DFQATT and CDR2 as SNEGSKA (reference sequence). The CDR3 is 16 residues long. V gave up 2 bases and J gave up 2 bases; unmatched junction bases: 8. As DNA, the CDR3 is TGCAGTGCTAGACCCACTCCGCGGGGGGCCTACAATGAGCAGTTCTTC. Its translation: CSARPTPRGAYNEQFF.

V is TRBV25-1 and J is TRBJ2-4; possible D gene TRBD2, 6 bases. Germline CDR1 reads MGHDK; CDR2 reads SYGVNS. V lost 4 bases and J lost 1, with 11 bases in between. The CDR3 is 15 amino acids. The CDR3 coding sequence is TGTGCCAGCAGTGGGCCTCGGGGGGCCAAAAACATTCAGTACTTC. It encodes CASSGPRGAKNIQYF.

The CDR3 coding sequence is TGTGCCACCAGCAGAGATTTAGGGGTCTACAATGAGCAGTTCTTC. Translated, it gives CATSRDLGVYNEQFF. The rearrangement links TRBV15 to TRBJ2-1; TRBD1 is a possible D gene (5 bases). V lost 0 bases and J lost 3, with 9 bases in between. The CDR3 is made up of 15 amino acids. Germline V gives CDR1 LNHNV, CDR2 YYDKDF (reference sequence).

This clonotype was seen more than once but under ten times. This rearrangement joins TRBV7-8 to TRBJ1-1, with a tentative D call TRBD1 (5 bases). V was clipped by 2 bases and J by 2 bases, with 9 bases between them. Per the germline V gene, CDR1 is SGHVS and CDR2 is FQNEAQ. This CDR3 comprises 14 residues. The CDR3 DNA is TGTGCCAGCAGCTTAAGACAGTCCAACACTGAAGCTTTCTTT. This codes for CASSLRQSNTEAFF. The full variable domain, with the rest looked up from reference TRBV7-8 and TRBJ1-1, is GAGVSQSPRYKVAKRGQDVALRCDPISGHVSLFWYQQALGQGPEFLTYFQNEAQLDKSGLPSDRFFAERPEGSVSTLKIQRTQQEDSAVYLCASSLRQSNTEAFFGQGTRLTVV.

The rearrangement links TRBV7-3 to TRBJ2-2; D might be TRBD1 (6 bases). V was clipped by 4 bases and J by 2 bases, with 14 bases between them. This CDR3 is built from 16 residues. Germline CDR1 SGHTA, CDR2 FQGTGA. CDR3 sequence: CASSSGHLLNTGELFF. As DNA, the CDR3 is TGTGCCAGCAGCTCGGGACATTTATTAAACACCGGGGAGCTGTTTTTT.

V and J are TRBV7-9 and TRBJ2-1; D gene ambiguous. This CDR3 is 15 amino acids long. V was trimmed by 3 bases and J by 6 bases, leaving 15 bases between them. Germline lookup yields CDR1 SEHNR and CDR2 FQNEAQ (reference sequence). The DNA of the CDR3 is TGTGCCAGCAGCTTGGGGTTTACAAGTTCCAATGAGCAGTTCTTC. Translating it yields CASSLGFTSSNEQFF.

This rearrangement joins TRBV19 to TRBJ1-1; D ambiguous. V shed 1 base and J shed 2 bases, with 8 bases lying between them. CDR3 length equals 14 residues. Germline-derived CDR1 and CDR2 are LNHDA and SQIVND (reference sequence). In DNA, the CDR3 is TGTGCCAGTAGTATAGGGAGCACAAACACTGAAGCTTTCTTT. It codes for CASSIGSTNTEAFF.

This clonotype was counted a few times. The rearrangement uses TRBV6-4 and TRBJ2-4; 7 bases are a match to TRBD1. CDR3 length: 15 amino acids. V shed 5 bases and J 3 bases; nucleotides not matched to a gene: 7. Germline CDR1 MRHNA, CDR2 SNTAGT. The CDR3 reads CASSQGGLDKNIQYF. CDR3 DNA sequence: TGTGCCAGCAGTCAAGGGGGCTTGGACAAAAACATTCAGTACTTC.

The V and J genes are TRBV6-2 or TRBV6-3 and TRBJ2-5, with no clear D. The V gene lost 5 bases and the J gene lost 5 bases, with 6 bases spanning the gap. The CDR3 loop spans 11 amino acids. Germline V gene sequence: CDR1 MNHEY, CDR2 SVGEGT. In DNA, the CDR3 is TGTGCCAGCAGTGGGTCGGAGACCCAGTACTTC. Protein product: CASSGSETQYF.

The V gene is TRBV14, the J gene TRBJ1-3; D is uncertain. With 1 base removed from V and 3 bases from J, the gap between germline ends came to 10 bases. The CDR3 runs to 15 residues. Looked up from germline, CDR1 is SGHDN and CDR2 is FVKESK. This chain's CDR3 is CASSQGSAYGNTIYF. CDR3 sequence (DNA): TGTGCCAGCAGCCAAGGGAGCGCATATGGAAACACCATATATTTT.

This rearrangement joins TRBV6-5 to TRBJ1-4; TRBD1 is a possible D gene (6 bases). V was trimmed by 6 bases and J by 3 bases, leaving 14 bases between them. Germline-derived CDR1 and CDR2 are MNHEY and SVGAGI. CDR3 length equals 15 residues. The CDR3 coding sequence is TGTGCCAGCAGCCCCCTCGGGGGGCCTAATGAAAAACTGTTTTTT. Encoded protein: CASSPLGGPNEKLFF.

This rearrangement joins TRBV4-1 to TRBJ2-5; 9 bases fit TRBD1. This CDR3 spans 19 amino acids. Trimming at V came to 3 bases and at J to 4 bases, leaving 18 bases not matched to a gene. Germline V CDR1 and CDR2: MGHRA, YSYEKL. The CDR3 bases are TGCGCCAGCAGCCACCCTGGCGGGACCGTACAGGGGGCTCCAGAGACCCAGTACTTC. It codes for CASSHPGGTVQGAPETQYF.

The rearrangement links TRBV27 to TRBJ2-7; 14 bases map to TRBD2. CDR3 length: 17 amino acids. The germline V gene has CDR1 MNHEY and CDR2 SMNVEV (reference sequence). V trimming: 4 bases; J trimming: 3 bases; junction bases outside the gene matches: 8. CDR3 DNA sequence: TGTGCCAGCAGTTCCCGGACTAGCGGGGGGCCAAACTACGAGCAGTACTTC. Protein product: CASSSRTSGGPNYEQYF.

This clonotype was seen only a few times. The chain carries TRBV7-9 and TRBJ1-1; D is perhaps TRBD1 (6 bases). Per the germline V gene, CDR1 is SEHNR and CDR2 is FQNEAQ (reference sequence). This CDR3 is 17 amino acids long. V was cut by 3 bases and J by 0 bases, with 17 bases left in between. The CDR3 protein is CASSFALRTVMNTEAFF. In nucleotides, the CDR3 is TGTGCCAGCAGCTTTGCCCTCCGGACAGTGATGAACACTGAAGCTTTCTTT.

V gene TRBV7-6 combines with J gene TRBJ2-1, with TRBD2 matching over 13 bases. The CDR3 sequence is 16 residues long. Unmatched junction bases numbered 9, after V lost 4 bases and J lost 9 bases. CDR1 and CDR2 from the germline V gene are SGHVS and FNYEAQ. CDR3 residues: CASSSLGTSGVAEQFF. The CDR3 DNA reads TGTGCCAGCAGCTCTTTGGGGACTAGCGGGGTAGCTGAGCAGTTCTTC.

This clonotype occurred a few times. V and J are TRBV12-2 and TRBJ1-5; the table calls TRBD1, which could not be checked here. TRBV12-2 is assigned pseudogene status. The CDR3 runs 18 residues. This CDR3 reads CASRLGGHRSYSNQPQHF. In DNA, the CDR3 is TGTGCAAGTCGCTTAGGGGGACACCGTTCATATAGCAATCAGCCCCAGCATTTT.

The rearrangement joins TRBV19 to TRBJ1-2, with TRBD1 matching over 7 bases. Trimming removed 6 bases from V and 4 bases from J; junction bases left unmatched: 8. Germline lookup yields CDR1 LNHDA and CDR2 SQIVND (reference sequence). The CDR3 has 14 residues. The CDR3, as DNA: TGTGCCAGTAGCCAAAAGGACAGGATCTATGGCTACACCTTC. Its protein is CASSQKDRIYGYTF.

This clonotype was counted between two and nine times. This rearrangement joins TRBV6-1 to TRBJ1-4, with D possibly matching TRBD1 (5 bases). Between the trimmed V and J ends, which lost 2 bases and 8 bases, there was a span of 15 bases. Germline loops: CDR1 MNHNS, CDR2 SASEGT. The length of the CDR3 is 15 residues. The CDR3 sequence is CASSEFGRGGEKLFF. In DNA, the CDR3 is TGTGCCAGCAGTGAATTTGGTAGGGGTGGGGAAAAACTGTTTTTT.

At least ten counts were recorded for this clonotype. The CDR3 loop reads CASSLLADTQYF. CDR3 bases: TGTGCCAGCAGCTTACTCGCGGATACGCAGTATTTT. The V call is TRBV7-9, the J call TRBJ2-3; D remains ambiguous. This CDR3 comprises 12 residues. Trimming pared 2 bases from V and 6 bases from J, leaving 6 bases between. Per the germline V gene, CDR1 is SEHNR and CDR2 is FQNEAQ (reference sequence).